The next 9 T cell receptor beta chains were all read from a single sample in a study of OX40 agonist ivuxolimab in advanced cancers. The repertoire was sequenced with immunoSEQ multiplex PCR; TCRdb's copy has only in-frame clones and lacks some. The sample comprises tens of thousands of clones, approximately 84% of which are singletons, and approximately 2.6% rests with the top ten. This specimen consisted of CD4+ or CD8+ T cells sorted from blood, obtained in a trial of the OX40 agonist ivuxolimab. Receptors originate from an adult with an advanced solid tumor such as melanoma, head and neck, liver or kidney cancer.

This clone was observed once. The CDR3: CASSQVRQGNYEQYF. CDR3 DNA sequence: TGCGCCAGCAGCCAAGTGAGACAGGGTAACTACGAGCAGTACTTC. The rearrangement links TRBV4-3 to TRBJ2-7; 7 nucleotides align to TRBD1. Per germline, CDR1 LGHNA and CDR2 YSLEER. Trimming at V came to 1 base and at J to 3 bases, leaving 6 bases not matched to a gene. The CDR3 consists of 15 residues.

V is TRBV6-1 and J is TRBJ2-3, with D unclear. Trimming shortened V by 1 base and J by 0 bases, and 5 bases separated the two germline ends. The CDR3 spans 14 residues. Per the germline V gene, CDR1 is MNHNS and CDR2 is SASEGT. CDR3 sequence: CASSEGRSTDTQYF. DNA of the CDR3: TGTGCCAGCAGTGAAGGTAGGAGCACAGATACGCAGTATTTT.

This clone appeared a single time. The J gene is TRBJ1-1, the V gene TRBV7-2; D call uncertain. V was pared by 1 base and J by 5 bases, with 8 bases between. The CDR3 has 13 residues. Germline lookup yields CDR1 SGHTA and CDR2 FQGNSA. The CDR3 DNA is TGTGCCAGCAGCTTAGGAGAGTATACTGAAGCTTTCTTT. It translates to CASSLGEYTEAFF.

The CDR3 loop reads CASIAVGRAEAFF. The CDR3 bases are TGTGCCAGCATTGCAGTTGGTCGGGCTGAAGCTTTCTTT. The gene calls are TRBV25-1 and TRBJ1-1; unclear D gene. V gave up 7 bases and J gave up 6 bases, with 15 bases separating them. The CDR3 is made up of 13 amino acids. Germline CDR1 is MGHDK and CDR2 is SYGVNS.

The CDR3 spells CASKRGQTLDSPLHF. DNA for the CDR3: TGTGCCAGCAAGAGAGGACAGACCCTCGATTCACCCCTCCACTTT. This chain links TRBV27 with TRBJ1-6, with TRBD1 as a possible D gene (6 bases). CDR1 and CDR2 from the germline V gene are MNHEY and SMNVEV (reference sequence). CDR3 length: 15 amino acids. Trimming stripped 7 bases from V and 8 bases from J, with 18 bases between.

The V gene is TRBV18, the J gene TRBJ1-1; D is ambiguous. Trimming cost V 1 base and J 1 base, with 10 bases left between them. CDR1 and CDR2 from the germline V gene are KGHSH and LQKENI. The CDR3 covers 15 residues. The CDR3 reads CASSPRYAENTEAFF. CDR3 nucleotide sequence: TGTGCCAGCTCACCACGTTATGCCGAGAACACTGAAGCTTTCTTT.

This clone has more than one count but fewer than ten. The CDR3 here is CASSQPPRTEAFF. CDR3 nucleotide sequence: TGTGCCAGCAGCCAACCCCCGAGGACTGAAGCTTTCTTT. The V and J genes are TRBV4-2 and TRBJ1-1; unclear D gene. V was cut by 2 bases and J by 5 bases, with 9 bases left in between. Germline V gives CDR1 LGHNA, CDR2 YNFKEQ. The length of the CDR3 is 13 residues.

This chain connects TRBV7-2 to TRBJ2-3; D call uncertain. CDR1 and CDR2 from the germline V gene are SGHTA and FQGNSA. This CDR3 has 15 amino acids. Trimming pared 5 bases from V and 3 bases from J, leaving 15 bases between. The CDR3 is CASSPRLSSTDTQYF. CDR3 coding DNA: TGTGCCAGCAGCCCCAGGTTGTCCTCAACAGATACGCAGTATTTT.

V gene TRBV4-3 combines with J gene TRBJ2-1, with 12 bases lining up with TRBD2. From germline, CDR1 is LGHNA and CDR2 YSLEER. Trimming took 5 bases from V and 4 from J; bases not matched to a gene: 6. This CDR3 comprises 16 residues. CDR3 DNA: TGCGCCAGCAGCTTCGAACTAGCGGGGGGATACAATGAGCAGTTCTTC. This gives the protein CASSFELAGGYNEQFF.